This entry is about one T cell receptor beta chain. TCRdb keeps only in-frame clones here, not all; method: immunoSEQ multiplex PCR. The data show 45,000 to 55,000 clones, 70% to 85% seen once. Patients from Seattle were sampled longitudinally, starting during active infection. The data belong to a study of blood T cell repertoires in COVID-19. J lost 4 bases, V lost 5 bases, and 8 bases had no gene match. The CDR3 contains 17 residues. CDR1 and CDR2 (germline): SGHTA, FQGNSA. This clonotype was sampled from a man older than 75 with COVID-19, enrolled during active disease. What was sequenced was peripheral blood. The chain links TRBV7-2 to TRBJ2-2, with 12 positions matching TRBD2. DNA for the CDR3: TGTGCCAGCAGCGCGCAACTAGCGGGGGGCTTCACCGGGGAGCTGTTTTTT. Amino acid sequence: CASSAQLAGGFTGELFF.